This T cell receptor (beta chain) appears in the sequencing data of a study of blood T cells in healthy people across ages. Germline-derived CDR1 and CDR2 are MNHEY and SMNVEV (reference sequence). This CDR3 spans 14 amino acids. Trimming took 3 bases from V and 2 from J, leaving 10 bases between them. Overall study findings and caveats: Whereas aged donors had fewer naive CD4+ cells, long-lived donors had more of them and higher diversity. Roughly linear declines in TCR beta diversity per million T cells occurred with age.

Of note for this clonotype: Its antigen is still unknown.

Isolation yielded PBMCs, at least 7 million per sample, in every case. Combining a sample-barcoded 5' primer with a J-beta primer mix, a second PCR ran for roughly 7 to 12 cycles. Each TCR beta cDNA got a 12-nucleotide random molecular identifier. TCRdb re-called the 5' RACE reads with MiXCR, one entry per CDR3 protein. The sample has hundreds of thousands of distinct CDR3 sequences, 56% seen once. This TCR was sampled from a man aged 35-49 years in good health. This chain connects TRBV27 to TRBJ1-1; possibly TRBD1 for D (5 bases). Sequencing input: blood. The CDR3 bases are TGTGCCAGCAGTTTTCAGGGCCCAAACACTGAAGCTTTCTTT. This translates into CASSFQGPNTEAFF.